This TCR beta chain was retrieved from a study of T-cell memory formation after mild COVID-19. Study as a whole: Across donors, TCR clusters were largely donor specific. Regarding the study as a whole: Specificity for SARS-CoV-2 was not confirmed among the second-wave clones peaking on day 37. Clones that got smaller from day 15 to 85 had even CD4/CD8, while clones growing later tipped toward CD4+.

The TCR alpha and TCR beta cDNA libraries, bearing sample barcodes and UMIs, were generated by 5'RACE using constant-segment primers. MiXCR, applied by TCRdb to the 5' RACE reads, yields one record per CDR3 protein. The sample contains about 310,000 distinct CDR3 sequences, around 15% of which appear only once. From germline, CDR1 is SGDLS and CDR2 YYNGEE. This CDR3 contains 13 residues. V lost 0 bases and J lost 6, with 6 bases in between. On this clonotype itself: Its antigen is undetermined.

V usage is TRBV9 and J usage is TRBJ2-2; D is unresolved. Sequencing input: PBMCs or a T cell subset sorted from them (not recorded which). The TCR sequence derives from a man younger than 35 who had mild COVID-19 (a few samples of this study predate the infection). Cell type and time point are not known. The CDR3 region has the DNA TGTGCCAGCAGCGTAGAGGTGGCCGGGGAGCTGTTTTTT. Its translation is CASSVEVAGELFF.